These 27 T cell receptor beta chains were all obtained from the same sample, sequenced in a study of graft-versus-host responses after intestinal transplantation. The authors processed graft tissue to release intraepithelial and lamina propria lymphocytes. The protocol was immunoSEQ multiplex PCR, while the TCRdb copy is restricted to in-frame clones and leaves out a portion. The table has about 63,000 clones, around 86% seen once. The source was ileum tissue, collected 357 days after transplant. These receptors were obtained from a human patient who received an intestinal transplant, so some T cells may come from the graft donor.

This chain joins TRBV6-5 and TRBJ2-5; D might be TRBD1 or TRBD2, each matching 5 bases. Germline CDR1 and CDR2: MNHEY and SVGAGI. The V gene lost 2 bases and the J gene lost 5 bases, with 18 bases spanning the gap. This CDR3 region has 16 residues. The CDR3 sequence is CASSYEGPPRRETQYF. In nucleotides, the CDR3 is TGTGCCAGCAGTTACGAGGGGCCCCCCCGGCGGGAGACCCAGTACTTC.

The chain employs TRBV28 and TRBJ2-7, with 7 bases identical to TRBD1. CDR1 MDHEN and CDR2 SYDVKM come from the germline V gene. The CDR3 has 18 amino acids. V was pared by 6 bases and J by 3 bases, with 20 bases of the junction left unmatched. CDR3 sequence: CASRTDRAWARSLYEQYF. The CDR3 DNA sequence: TGTGCCAGCAGGACTGACAGGGCCTGGGCTAGGTCCCTCTACGAGCAGTACTTC.

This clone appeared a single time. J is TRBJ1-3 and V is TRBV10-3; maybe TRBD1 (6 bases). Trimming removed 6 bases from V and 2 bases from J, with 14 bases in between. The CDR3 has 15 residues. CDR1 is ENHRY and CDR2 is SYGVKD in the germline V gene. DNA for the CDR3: TGTGCCATCAGCCCCGCCAGGGGCCCTGGAAACACCATATATTTT. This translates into CAISPARGPGNTIYF.

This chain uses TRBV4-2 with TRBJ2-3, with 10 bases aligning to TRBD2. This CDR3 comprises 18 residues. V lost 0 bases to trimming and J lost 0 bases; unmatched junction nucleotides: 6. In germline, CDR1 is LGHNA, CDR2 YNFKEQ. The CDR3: CASSQDGTSAYSTDTQYF. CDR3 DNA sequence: TGTGCCAGCAGCCAAGACGGGACTAGCGCCTATAGCACAGATACGCAGTATTTT.

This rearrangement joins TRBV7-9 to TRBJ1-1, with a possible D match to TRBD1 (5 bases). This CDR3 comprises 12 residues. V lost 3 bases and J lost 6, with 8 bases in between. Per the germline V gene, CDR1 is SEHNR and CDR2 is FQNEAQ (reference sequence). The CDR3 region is CASSLDTPEAFF. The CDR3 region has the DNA TGTGCCAGCAGCTTGGACACGCCTGAAGCTTTCTTT.

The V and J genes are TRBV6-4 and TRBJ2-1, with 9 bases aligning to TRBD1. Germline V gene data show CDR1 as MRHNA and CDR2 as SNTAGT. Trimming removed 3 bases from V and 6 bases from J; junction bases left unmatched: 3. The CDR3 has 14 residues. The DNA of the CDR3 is TGTGCCAGCAGTGAACAGACAGGGGGCAATGAGCAGTTCTTC. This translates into CASSEQTGGNEQFF.

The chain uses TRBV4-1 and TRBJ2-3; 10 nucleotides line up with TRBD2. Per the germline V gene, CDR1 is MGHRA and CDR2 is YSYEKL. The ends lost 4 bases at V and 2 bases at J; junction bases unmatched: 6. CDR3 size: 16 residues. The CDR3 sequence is CASSPLAGGPTDTQYF. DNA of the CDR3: TGCGCCAGCAGCCCCTTAGCGGGAGGCCCCACAGATACGCAGTATTTT.

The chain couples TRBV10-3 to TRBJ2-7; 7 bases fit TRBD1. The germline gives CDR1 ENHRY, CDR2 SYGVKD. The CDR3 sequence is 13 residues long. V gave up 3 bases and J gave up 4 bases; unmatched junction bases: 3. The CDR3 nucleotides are TGTGCCATCAGTGATCCGGACAGGTACGAGCAGTACTTC. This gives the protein CAISDPDRYEQYF.

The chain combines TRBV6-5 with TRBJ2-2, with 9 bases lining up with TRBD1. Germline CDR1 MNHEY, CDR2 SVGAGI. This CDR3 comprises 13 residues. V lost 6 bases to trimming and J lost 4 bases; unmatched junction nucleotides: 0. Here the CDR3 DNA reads TGTGCCAGCAGGACAGGGGGCACCGGGGAGCTGTTTTTT. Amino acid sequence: CASRTGGTGELFF.

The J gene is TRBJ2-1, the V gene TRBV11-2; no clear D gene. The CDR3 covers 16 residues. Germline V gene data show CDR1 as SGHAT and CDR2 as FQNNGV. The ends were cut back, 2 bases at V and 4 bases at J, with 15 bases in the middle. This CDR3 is CASSLIESMGYNEQFF. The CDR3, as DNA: TGTGCCAGCAGCTTAATTGAATCGATGGGATACAATGAGCAGTTCTTC.

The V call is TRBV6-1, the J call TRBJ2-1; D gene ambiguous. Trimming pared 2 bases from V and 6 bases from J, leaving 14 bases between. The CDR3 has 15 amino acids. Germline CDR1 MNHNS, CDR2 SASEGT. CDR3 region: CASSESDPPSNEQFF. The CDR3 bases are TGTGCCAGCAGTGAAAGTGACCCCCCAAGCAATGAGCAGTTCTTC.

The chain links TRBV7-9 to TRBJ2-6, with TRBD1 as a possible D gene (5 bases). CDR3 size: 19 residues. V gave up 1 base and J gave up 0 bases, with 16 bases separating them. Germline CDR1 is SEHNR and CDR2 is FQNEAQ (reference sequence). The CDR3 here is CASSLDRAGLTSGANVLTF. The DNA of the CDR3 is TGTGCCAGCAGCTTAGACCGGGCAGGGTTGACCTCTGGGGCCAACGTCCTGACTTTC.

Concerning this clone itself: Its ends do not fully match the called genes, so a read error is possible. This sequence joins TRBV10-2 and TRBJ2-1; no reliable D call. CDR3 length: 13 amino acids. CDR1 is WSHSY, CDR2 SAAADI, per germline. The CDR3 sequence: CASSLDRYNERFF. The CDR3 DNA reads TGCGCCAGCAGCCTGGACCGCTACAATGAGCGGTTCTTC.

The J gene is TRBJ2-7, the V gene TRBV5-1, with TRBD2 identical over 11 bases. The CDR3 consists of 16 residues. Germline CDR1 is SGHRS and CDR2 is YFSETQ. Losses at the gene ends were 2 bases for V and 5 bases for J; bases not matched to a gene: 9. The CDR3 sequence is CASSLNGQGLADEQYF. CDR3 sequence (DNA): TGCGCCAGCAGCTTAAATGGACAGGGACTAGCGGACGAGCAGTACTTC.

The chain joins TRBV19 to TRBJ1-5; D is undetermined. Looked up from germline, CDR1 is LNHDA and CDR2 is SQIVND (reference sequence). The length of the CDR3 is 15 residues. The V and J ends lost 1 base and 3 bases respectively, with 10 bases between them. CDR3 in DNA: TGTGCCAGTAGTATAGTAACAGAGACCAATCAGCCCCAGCATTTT. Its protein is CASSIVTETNQPQHF.

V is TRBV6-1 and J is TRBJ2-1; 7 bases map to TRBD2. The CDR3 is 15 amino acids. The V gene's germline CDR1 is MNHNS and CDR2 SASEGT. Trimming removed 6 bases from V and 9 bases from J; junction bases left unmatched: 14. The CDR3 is CASSPGGGRYPEQFF. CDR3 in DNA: TGTGCCAGCAGCCCAGGCGGGGGTCGGTACCCTGAGCAGTTCTTC.

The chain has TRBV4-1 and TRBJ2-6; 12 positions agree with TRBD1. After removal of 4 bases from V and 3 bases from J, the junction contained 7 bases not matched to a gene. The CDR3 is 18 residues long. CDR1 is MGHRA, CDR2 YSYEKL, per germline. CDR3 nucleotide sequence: TGCGCCAGCAGCCCGACGGGACAGGGGGCAATTGGGGCCAACGTCCTGACTTTC. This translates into CASSPTGQGAIGANVLTF.

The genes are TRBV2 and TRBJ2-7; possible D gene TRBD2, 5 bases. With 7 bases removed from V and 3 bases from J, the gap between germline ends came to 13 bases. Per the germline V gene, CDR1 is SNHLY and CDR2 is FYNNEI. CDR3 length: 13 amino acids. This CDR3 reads CASNRGKYYEQYF. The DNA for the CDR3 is TGTGCCAGCAACCGAGGGAAATACTACGAGCAGTACTTC.

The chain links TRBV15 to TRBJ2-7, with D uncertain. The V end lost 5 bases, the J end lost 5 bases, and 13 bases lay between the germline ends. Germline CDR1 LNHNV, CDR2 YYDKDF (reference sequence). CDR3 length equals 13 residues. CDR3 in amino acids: CATSQRSPNEQYF. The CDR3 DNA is TGTGCCACCAGCCAGCGATCCCCCAACGAGCAGTACTTC.

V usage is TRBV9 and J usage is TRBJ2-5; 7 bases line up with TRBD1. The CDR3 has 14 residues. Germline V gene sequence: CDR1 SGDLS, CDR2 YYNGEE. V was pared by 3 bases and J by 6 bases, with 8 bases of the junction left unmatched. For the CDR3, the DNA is TGTGCCAGCAGCGCACAGGGGAATGGGAAGACCCAGTACTTC. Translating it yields CASSAQGNGKTQYF.

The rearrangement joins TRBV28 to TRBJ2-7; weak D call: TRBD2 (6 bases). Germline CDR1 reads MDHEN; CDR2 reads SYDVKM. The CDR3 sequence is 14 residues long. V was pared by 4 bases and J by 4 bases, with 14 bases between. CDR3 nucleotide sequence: TGTGCCAGCAGTTGGGCCGGGGGTTGGTACGAGCAGTACTTC. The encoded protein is CASSWAGGWYEQYF.

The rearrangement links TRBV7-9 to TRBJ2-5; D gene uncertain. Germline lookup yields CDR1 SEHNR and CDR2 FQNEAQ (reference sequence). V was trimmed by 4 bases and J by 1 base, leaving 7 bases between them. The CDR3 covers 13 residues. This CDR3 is CASSYMTQETQYF. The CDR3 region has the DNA TGTGCCAGCAGCTACATGACCCAAGAGACCCAGTACTTC. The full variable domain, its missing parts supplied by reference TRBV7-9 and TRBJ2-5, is DTGVSQNPRHKITKRGQNVTFRCDPISEHNRLYWYRQTLGQGPEFLTYFQNEAQLEKSRLLSDRFSAERPKGSFSTLEIQRTEQGDSAMYLCASSYMTQETQYFGPGTRLLVL.

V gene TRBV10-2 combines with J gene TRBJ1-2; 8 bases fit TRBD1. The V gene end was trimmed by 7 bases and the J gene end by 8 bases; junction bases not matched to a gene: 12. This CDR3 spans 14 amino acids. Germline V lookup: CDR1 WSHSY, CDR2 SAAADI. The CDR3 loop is CASTGGTGFRGYTF. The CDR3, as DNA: TGCGCCAGCACCGGAGGGACAGGATTCCGCGGCTACACCTTC.

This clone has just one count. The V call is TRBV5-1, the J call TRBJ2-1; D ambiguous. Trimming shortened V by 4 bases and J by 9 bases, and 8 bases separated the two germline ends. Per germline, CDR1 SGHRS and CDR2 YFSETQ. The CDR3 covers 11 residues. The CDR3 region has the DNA TGCGCCAGCAGCCCAAATCTTGAGCAGTTCTTC. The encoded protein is CASSPNLEQFF.

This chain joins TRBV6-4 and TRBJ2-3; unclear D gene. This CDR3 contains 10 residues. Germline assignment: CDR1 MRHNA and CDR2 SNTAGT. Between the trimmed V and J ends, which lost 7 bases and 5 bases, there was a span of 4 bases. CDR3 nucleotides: TGTGCCAGCAACCGAGATACGCAGTATTTT. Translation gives CASNRDTQYF.

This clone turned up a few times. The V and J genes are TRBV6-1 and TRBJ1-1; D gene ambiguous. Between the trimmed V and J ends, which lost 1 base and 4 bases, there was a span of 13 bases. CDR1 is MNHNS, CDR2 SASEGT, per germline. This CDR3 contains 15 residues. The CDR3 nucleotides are TGTGCCAGCAGTGAAGTTCCGCAGTATTTCACTGAAGCTTTCTTT. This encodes CASSEVPQYFTEAFF.

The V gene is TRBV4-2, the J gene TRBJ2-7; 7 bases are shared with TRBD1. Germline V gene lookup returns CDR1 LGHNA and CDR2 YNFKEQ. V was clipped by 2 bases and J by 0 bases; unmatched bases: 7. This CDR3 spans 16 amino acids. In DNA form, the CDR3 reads TGTGCCAGCAGCCAAACCGAGGGGGCACCCTCCTACGAGCAGTACTTC. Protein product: CASSQTEGAPSYEQYF.